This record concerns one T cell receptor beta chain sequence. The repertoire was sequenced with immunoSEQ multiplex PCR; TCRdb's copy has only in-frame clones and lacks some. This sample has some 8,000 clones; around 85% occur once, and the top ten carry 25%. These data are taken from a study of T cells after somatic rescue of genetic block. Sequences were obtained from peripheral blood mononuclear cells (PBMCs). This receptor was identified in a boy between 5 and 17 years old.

The CDR3 is CASSFRDRDEQYF. Here the CDR3 DNA reads TGTGCCAGCAGCTTCCGGGACAGGGACGAGCAGTACTTC. V gene TRBV9 combines with J gene TRBJ2-7; 9 bases are shared with TRBD1. Germline CDR1 is SGDLS and CDR2 is YYNGEE. V lost 4 bases, J lost 5 bases, and 4 bases stayed unmatched. CDR3 length equals 13 residues.